The rows below give T cell receptor beta chains drawn from one sample of a study of T cells in Graves' hyperthyroidism and ophthalmopathy. Via MiXCR, TCRdb re-called the multiplex PCR reads, giving one row per CDR3 protein. Of about 370,000 distinct CDR3 sequences in the sample, over 12% were seen once. The sample was blood. Source of these receptors: a woman in her sixties or seventies with Graves' ophthalmopathy. Both conserved end residues are part of each CDR3. D genes are given only for firm matches. Only part of the rows carry a size: once, few, many, or a class if the clone is expanded.

D	size	V	J	CDR3	DNA
.	many	TRBV12-3/TRBV12-4	TRBJ1-1	CASSLEGWDMLKSEAFF	TGTGCCAGCAGTTTAGAGGGGTGGGACATGTTGAAGTCTGAAGCTTTCTTT
.	.	TRBV7-9	TRBJ2-7	CASSEQGGGHEQYF	TGTGCCAGCAGCGAACAGGGTGGTGGCCACGAGCAGTACTTC
.	many	TRBV11-2	TRBJ2-5	CASSLVFNWQGGGTQYF	TGTGCCAGCAGCTTAGTATTTAATTGGCAGGGAGGAGGGACCCAGTACTTC
TRBD2	.	TRBV28	TRBJ2-3	CASSFPRSGRGSDTQYF	TGTGCCAGCAGTTTTCCCCGAAGCGGGAGGGGTTCGGATACGCAGTATTTT
.	.	TRBV12-3/TRBV12-4	TRBJ2-3	CASSFFLASTDTQYF	TGTGCCAGCAGTTTTTTTCTGGCGTCCACAGATACGCAGTATTTT
TRBD1	.	TRBV2	TRBJ1-4	CASRRDRVATNEKLFF	TGTGCCAGCCGCCGGGACAGGGTTGCAACTAATGAAAAACTGTTTTTT
.	many	TRBV5-1	TRBJ2-7	CASSKGTGLYEQYF	TGCGCCAGCAGCAAGGGAACCGGGCTCTACGAGCAGTACTTC
TRBD1	many	TRBV2	TRBJ2-5	CASSDGWTGSETQYF	TGTGCCAGCAGTGATGGATGGACAGGGTCAGAGACCCAGTACTTC
TRBD1	.	TRBV28	TRBJ1-6	CASSLFGTGANLWALHF	TGTGCCAGCAGTTTATTCGGGACAGGGGCTAACCTTTGGGCCCTCCACTTT
.	.	TRBV5-1	TRBJ1-4	CASSTSGTTNEKLFF	TGCGCCAGCAGCACATCCGGGACAACTAATGAAAAACTGTTTTTT
.	many	TRBV5-1	TRBJ2-2	CASSLAVRNTGELFF	TGCGCCAGCAGCTTGGCAGTTCGGAACACCGGGGAGCTGTTTTTT
.	many	TRBV18	TRBJ2-1	CASSPPAAVYNEQFF	TGTGCCAGCTCACCTCCAGCGGCGGTTTACAATGAGCAGTTCTTC
TRBD1	many	TRBV28	TRBJ2-3	CASSPRWGTGGQDTQYF	TGTGCCAGCAGTCCCCGGTGGGGGACAGGGGGCCAAGATACGCAGTATTTT
.	many	TRBV12-5	TRBJ2-1	CASGRPDSYEQFF	TGTGCTAGTGGTCGGCCCGACAGTTATGAGCAGTTCTTC
TRBD1	many	TRBV5-1	TRBJ1-6	CAIPDRRMNSPLHF	TGCGCCATTCCGGACAGGAGGATGAATTCACCCCTCCACTTT
TRBD1	.	TRBV19	TRBJ1-1	CASSIAQGSTEAFF	TGTGCCAGTAGTATTGCACAGGGGAGTACTGAAGCTTTCTTT
TRBD1	many	TRBV30	TRBJ2-7	CACGQGVHEQYF	TGTGCCTGTGGACAGGGGGTCCACGAGCAGTACTTC
.	.	TRBV5-1	TRBJ1-2	CASAAENYGYTF	TGCGCCAGCGCTGCGGAGAACTATGGCTACACCTTC
.	.	TRBV20-1	TRBJ2-1	CSAFPPGADNEQFF	TGCAGTGCTTTCCCCCCCGGGGCGGACAATGAGCAGTTCTTC
TRBD1	.	TRBV29-1	TRBJ1-6	CSASDRGDSPLHF	TGCAGCGCATCGGACAGGGGGGATTCACCCCTCCACTTT
TRBD2	many	TRBV11-2	TRBJ2-7	CASSLVAASGRSAYEQYF	TGTGCCAGCAGCTTAGTAGCGGCTAGCGGGAGGTCCGCCTACGAGCAGTACTTC
TRBD1	few	TRBV4-1	TRBJ1-5	CASSQSDRDSNQPQHF	TGCGCCAGCAGCCAATCGGACAGGGATAGCAATCAGCCCCAGCATTTT
TRBD1	.	TRBV3-1	TRBJ1-2	CASSQQQGANGYTF	TGTGCCAGCAGCCAACAACAGGGGGCGAATGGCTACACCTTC
.	.	TRBV19	TRBJ1-1	CASTLGVGNTEAFF	TGTGCCAGTACCCTCGGGGTAGGGAACACTGAAGCTTTCTTT
TRBD2	.	TRBV4-2	TRBJ2-3	CASSQAGGGRQYF	TGTGCCAGCAGCCAAGCTGGCGGGGGGAGGCAGTATTTT
.	many	TRBV12-3/TRBV12-4	TRBJ1-1	CASSLGQGITEAFF	TGTGCCAGCAGTTTGGGGCAGGGAATCACTGAAGCTTTCTTT
.	few	TRBV6-1	TRBJ1-4	CASSATGRLNEKLFF	TGTGCCAGCAGTGCCACGGGGAGGCTTAATGAAAAACTGTTTTTT
TRBD2	many	TRBV2	TRBJ2-1	CASCLAGLDEQFF	TGTGCCAGCTGTCTAGCGGGACTGGATGAGCAGTTCTTC
.	.	TRBV12-3/TRBV12-4	TRBJ2-7	CASSFGQAYEQYF	TGTGCCAGCAGTTTTGGCCAGGCCTACGAGCAGTACTTC
.	many	TRBV5-1	TRBJ2-2	CASSLDGTGELFF	TGCGCCAGCAGCTTGGATGGAACCGGGGAGCTGTTTTTT
.	.	TRBV29-1	TRBJ2-3	CSADWAGPDTQYF	TGCAGCGCTGATTGGGCGGGACCCGATACGCAGTATTTT
TRBD2	many	TRBV6-1	TRBJ2-7	CASSSVRLAASSYEQYF	TGTGCCAGCAGCAGCGTTAGACTAGCGGCCTCCTCCTACGAGCAGTACTTC
.	many	TRBV15	TRBJ2-2	CATSPPMGELFF	TGTGCCACCAGTCCCCCTATGGGGGAGCTGTTTTTT
.	few	TRBV5-4	TRBJ1-6	CASSFVGENSPLHF	TGTGCCAGCAGCTTCGTAGGGGAAAATTCACCCCTCCACTTT